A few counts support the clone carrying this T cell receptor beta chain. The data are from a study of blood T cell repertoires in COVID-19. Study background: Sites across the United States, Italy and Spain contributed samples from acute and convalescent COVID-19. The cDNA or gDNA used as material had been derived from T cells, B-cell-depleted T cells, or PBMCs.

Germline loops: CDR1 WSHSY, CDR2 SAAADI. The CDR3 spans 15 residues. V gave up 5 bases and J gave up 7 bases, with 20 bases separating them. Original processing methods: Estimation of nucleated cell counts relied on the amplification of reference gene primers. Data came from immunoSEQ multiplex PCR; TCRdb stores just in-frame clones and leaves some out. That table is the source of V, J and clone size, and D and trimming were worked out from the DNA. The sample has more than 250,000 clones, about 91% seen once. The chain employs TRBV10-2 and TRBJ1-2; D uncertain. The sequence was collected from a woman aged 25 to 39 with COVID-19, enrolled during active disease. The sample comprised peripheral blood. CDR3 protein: CASSPSTSGRGGYTF. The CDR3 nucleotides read TGCGCCAGCAGTCCCTCAACATCCGGGCGGGGTGGCTACACCTTC.